These 9 T cell receptor beta chains were all obtained from the same sample, sequenced in a study of cytomegalovirus exposure and HLA in healthy donors. Primers: 60 Vbeta forward and 13 Jbeta reverse. Data came from immunoSEQ multiplex PCR; TCRdb stores just in-frame clones and leaves some out. The sample has about 140,000 clones, around three quarters seen once. The sequenced material came from PBMCs. The receptors come from a man in his late teens or twenties in good health and CMV-seronegative.

This chain uses TRBV27 with TRBJ1-1, with a tentative D call TRBD1 (6 bases). V was cut by 6 bases and J by 1 base, with 12 bases left in between. From germline, CDR1 is MNHEY and CDR2 SMNVEV (reference sequence). The CDR3 spans 14 residues. CDR3 loop: CASSAGGANTEAFF. CDR3 coding DNA: TGTGCCAGCAGCGCCGGGGGGGCGAACACTGAAGCTTTCTTT.

The CDR3 reads CASSLEGSGTRMNYYGYTF. The CDR3 region has the DNA TGTGCCAGCAGCTTAGAGGGCTCCGGGACAAGGATGAACTACTATGGCTACACCTTC. This rearrangement joins TRBV7-6 to TRBJ1-2, with D possibly matching TRBD1 (6 bases). Germline V gene sequence: CDR1 SGHVS, CDR2 FNYEAQ. The CDR3 length is 19 residues. Trimming left V 1 base short and J 3 bases short, with 24 bases between.

For the CDR3, the DNA is TGTGCCAGCACTAACCCAGGGGCCAACTATGGCTACACCTTC. Protein: CASTNPGANYGYTF. The chain links TRBV6-1 to TRBJ1-2; tentative D call: TRBD1 (6 bases). The germline V gene has CDR1 MNHNS and CDR2 SASEGT. Trimming removed 7 bases at V and 2 bases at J, with 14 bases between. The CDR3 is 14 residues long.

This clone was counted once. The V gene is TRBV29-1, the J gene TRBJ2-5; D possibly corresponds to TRBD1 (6 bases). The CDR3 has 15 amino acids. Trimming cost V 3 bases and J 1 base, with 15 bases left between them. Germline lookup yields CDR1 SQVTM and CDR2 ANQGSEA. The CDR3 loop is CSVEFRGQVQETQYF. The CDR3 DNA reads TGCAGCGTTGAGTTCAGGGGTCAGGTCCAAGAGACCCAGTACTTC.

V and J are TRBV15 and TRBJ1-1; D may be TRBD1 (6 bases). In germline, CDR1 is LNHNV, CDR2 YYDKDF (reference sequence). The ends were cut back, 3 bases at V and 1 base at J, with 12 bases in the middle. The CDR3 totals 15 residues. The CDR3 DNA reads TGTGCCACCAGCAGGTACAGGGAGGGGAACACTGAAGCTTTCTTT. Translation: CATSRYREGNTEAFF.

With regard to this clone: A read error may account for a junction end that differs from germline. The chain uses TRBV27 and TRBJ2-3; D is uncertain. Germline-derived CDR1 and CDR2 are MNHEY and SMNVEV (reference sequence). This CDR3 comprises 13 residues. The CDR3 coding sequence is TGTGCCGGCAGTTTCCGACTCCAATTGGCGCAGTATTTT. It yields the protein CAGSFRLQLAQYF.

The sample holds a few counts of this clone. This rearrangement joins TRBV6-5 to TRBJ1-4, with a tentative D call TRBD1 (5 bases). Trimming removed 0 bases at V and 5 bases at J, with 13 bases between. The CDR3 loop spans 16 amino acids. CDR1 and CDR2 from the germline V gene are MNHEY and SVGAGI. The CDR3 spells CASSYSRGSRNEKLFF. The CDR3 DNA reads as TGTGCCAGCAGTTACTCTAGGGGTTCGAGAAATGAAAAACTGTTTTTT.

This clone was seen only once. This sequence joins TRBV5-6 and TRBJ2-1; 7 bases agree with TRBD1. This CDR3 contains 18 residues. Germline V gene lookup returns CDR1 SGHDT and CDR2 YYEEEE. V gave up 0 bases and J gave up 1 base; unmatched junction bases: 10. The CDR3 bases are TGTGCCAGCAGCTTGGGTGACAGGGAAACATTGTCCTACAATGAGCAGTTCTTC. Amino acids: CASSLGDRETLSYNEQFF.

The V gene is TRBV4-1, the J gene TRBJ2-2; the D gene is possibly TRBD2 (5 bases). V lost 2 bases, J lost 2 bases, and 9 bases lay in between. The CDR3 sequence is 15 residues long. Germline values: CDR1 MGHRA, CDR2 YSYEKL. The chain's CDR3 is CASSQRTGNTGELFF. In DNA, the CDR3 is TGCGCCAGCAGCCAAAGGACGGGAAACACCGGGGAGCTGTTTTTT.